A single TCR beta chain is shown here with its context. Its antigen is undetermined. Primers for the PCR totalled 60 Vbeta and 13 Jbeta. Assay used: immunoSEQ multiplex PCR; TCRdb lists only in-frame clones, some missing. Of about 200,000 clones in the sample, approximately 80% were seen once. This entry is derived from a study of cytomegalovirus exposure and HLA in healthy donors. As for the study in general: Of fewer than 450 genotyped donors, 65% to 85% clustered with self-reported Caucasian donors. Broader study findings: In vitro data verified a few CMV-associated chains as specific for CMV antigens.

The sequenced material came from PBMCs. The receptor's source is a man aged 25 to 45 in good health and CMV-seronegative.

The CDR3 sequence is CASSRSGGGQETQYF. The CDR3 nucleotides read TGTGCCAGCAGCCGTAGCGGGGGGGGCCAAGAGACCCAGTACTTC. V is TRBV7-9 and J is TRBJ2-5, with 11 bases fitting TRBD2. CDR3 length: 15 amino acids. Germline assignment: CDR1 SEHNR and CDR2 FQNEAQ (reference sequence). V shed 5 bases, J shed 1 base, and the junction held 3 bases outside the gene matches.